The 25 T cell receptor beta chains below were found in one sample sequenced in a study of T cell repertoires in cytomegalovirus infection. TCRdb analysed the reads with MiXCR anew, one entry per CDR3 protein. The sample has roughly 100,000 distinct CDR3 sequences, about 17% seen once; the top ten hold 8%. The source material was PBMCs. The origin of the receptors is a human donor in good health (CMV status not recorded). Some clones in this sample may be carry-over from other donors' samples.

The rearrangement uses TRBV10-3 and TRBJ2-3; TRBD2 matches at 7 bases. Germline CDR1 reads ENHRY; CDR2 reads SYGVKD. V was clipped by 2 bases and J by 2 bases; unmatched bases: 10. The CDR3 spans 17 residues. The DNA of the CDR3 is TGTGCCATCAGTGAGCGTCCGGGAGGCTCTTTCACAGATACGCAGTATTTT. Translating gives CAISERPGGSFTDTQYF.

This clonotype was recorded many times. The V gene is TRBV7-2, the J gene TRBJ1-2; tentative D call: TRBD1 (6 bases). Germline CDR1 SGHTA, CDR2 FQGNSA. This CDR3 has 16 amino acids. V was trimmed by 1 base and J by 7 bases, leaving 19 bases between them. Here the CDR3 DNA reads TGTGCCAGCAGCTTAGGACAGGCCGGACGCTCAGGTGGCTACACCTTC. Amino acids: CASSLGQAGRSGGYTF.

This sequence joins TRBV5-6 and TRBJ1-2, with D uncertain. Trimming stripped 2 bases from V and 6 bases from J, with 11 bases between. CDR1 SGHDT and CDR2 YYEEEE come from the germline V gene. The CDR3 length is 13 residues. Here the CDR3 reads CASSFGSFDGYTF. In DNA, the CDR3 is TGTGCCAGCAGCTTTGGGAGTTTTGATGGCTACACCTTC.

This clonotype was counted between two and nine times. This sequence joins TRBV27 and TRBJ2-6; D gene uncertain. The V end lost 4 bases, the J end lost 0 bases, and 7 bases lay between the germline ends. CDR3 size: 15 residues. Germline loops: CDR1 MNHEY, CDR2 SMNVEV (reference sequence). The CDR3 DNA sequence: TGTGCCAGCAGTTCCCTGACCTCTGGGGCCAACGTCCTGACTTTC. Translation: CASSSLTSGANVLTF.

This clonotype was detected ten times or more. This rearrangement joins TRBV7-9 to TRBJ1-2; D is unresolved. The V end was cut by 3 bases, the J end by 5 bases, with 16 bases between. Per germline, CDR1 SEHNR and CDR2 FQNEAQ (reference sequence). This CDR3 is 15 amino acids long. CDR3 nucleotide sequence: TGTGCCAGCAGCTTTCCGGCAGAGAAAGCTTATGGCTACACCTTC. It codes for CASSFPAEKAYGYTF.

The table lists this clonotype with a few counts. The J gene is TRBJ2-1, the V gene TRBV7-2, with 11 nucleotides matching TRBD2. Germline CDR1 SGHTA, CDR2 FQGNSA. The CDR3 contains 15 residues. Trimming took 5 bases from V and 3 from J; bases not matched to a gene: 3. The CDR3 DNA sequence: TGTGCCAGCAGCGCGGGACTAGCGGACTACAATGAGCAGTTCTTC. This codes for CASSAGLADYNEQFF.

The sample holds many counts of this clonotype. The chain combines TRBV7-2 with TRBJ1-2; 7 bases line up with TRBD1. After removal of 6 bases from V and 10 bases from J, the junction contained 11 bases not matched to a gene. The CDR3 is 13 amino acids. Germline CDR1 SGHTA, CDR2 FQGNSA. The CDR3: CASREGALGFYTF. The CDR3 DNA follows: TGTGCCAGCAGGGAGGGGGCCCTAGGCTTCTACACCTTC.

The rearrangement links TRBV4-3 to TRBJ1-4; 11 bases are shared with TRBD1. There are 16 residues in the CDR3. CDR1 and CDR2 from the germline V gene are LGHNA and YSLEER. V shed 4 bases and J 13 bases; nucleotides not matched to a gene: 14. The CDR3 bases are TGCGCCAGCAGCCCTTCGAAAGGGACAGGGGGAAAGAGACTGTTTTTT. It codes for CASSPSKGTGGKRLFF.

This clonotype was recorded many times. This rearrangement joins TRBV6-8 to TRBJ1-6; no firm D call. Germline CDR1 is MNHGY and CDR2 is SAAAGT. Trimming pared 6 bases from V and 8 bases from J, leaving 11 bases between. The CDR3 contains 13 residues. CDR3 region: CASSSAWDSPLHF. The CDR3 DNA is TGTGCCAGCAGCTCAGCCTGGGATTCACCCCTCCACTTT.

This clonotype was seen at least ten times. V and J are TRBV7-2 and TRBJ1-4, with D perhaps TRBD1 (6 bases). The CDR3 totals 14 residues. V was cut by 5 bases and J by 9 bases, with 16 bases left in between. Germline V gene sequence: CDR1 SGHTA, CDR2 FQGNSA. The CDR3 sequence is CASSPPEGVKKLFF. CDR3 nucleotides: TGTGCCAGCAGCCCGCCGGAGGGGGTCAAAAAACTGTTTTTT.

The CDR3 sequence: CASSYPGQGVLGTEAFF. In DNA form, the CDR3 reads TGTGCCAGCAGCTATCCGGGACAGGGGGTCTTGGGCACTGAAGCTTTCTTT. The gene calls are TRBV7-9 and TRBJ1-1, with 11 bases aligning to TRBD1. Germline trimming cut 4 bases from V and 4 bases from J; bases unmatched to any gene: 11. The germline V gene has CDR1 SEHNR and CDR2 FQNEAQ (reference sequence). There are 17 residues in the CDR3.

This clonotype came up a few times. V is TRBV19 and J is TRBJ2-1; D might be TRBD2 (5 bases). This CDR3 comprises 15 residues. V was shortened by 7 bases and J by 7 bases, with 20 bases between the two germline ends. Germline V gene data show CDR1 as LNHDA and CDR2 as SQIVND (reference sequence). The CDR3 spells CASNPDSVSSNEQFF. CDR3 DNA sequence: TGTGCCAGTAACCCGGACTCAGTGTCGTCGAATGAGCAGTTCTTC.

CDR3 protein: CASSLGLAGSEQFF. The DNA for the CDR3 is TGTGCCAGCAGCCTAGGACTAGCGGGGAGTGAGCAGTTCTTC. The rearrangement uses TRBV14 and TRBJ2-1; 12 bases are a match to TRBD2. The V gene end was trimmed by 4 bases and the J gene end by 9 bases; junction bases not matched to a gene: 4. Germline CDR1 and CDR2: SGHDN and FVKESK. The CDR3 contains 14 residues.

The rearrangement links TRBV5-1 to TRBJ1-1; 10 bases match TRBD1. This CDR3 is 15 amino acids long. V was clipped by 3 bases and J by 1 base; unmatched bases: 3. CDR1 and CDR2 from the germline V gene are SGHRS and YFSETQ. The DNA of the CDR3 is TGCGCCAGCAGCTCCGGGACAGGGGCGAACACTGAAGCTTTCTTT. It codes for CASSSGTGANTEAFF.

This clonotype has at least ten counts. The V call is TRBV7-2, the J call TRBJ1-6, with 7 bases that match TRBD1. V lost 4 bases and J lost 8; bases outside the gene matches: 8. Germline V gene sequence: CDR1 SGHTA, CDR2 FQGNSA. The CDR3 extends over 15 amino acids. CDR3 DNA sequence: TGTGCCAGCAGCTCCACGGTAGGGGGCCATTCACCCCTCCACTTT. Protein sequence: CASSSTVGGHSPLHF.

The V gene is TRBV7-3, the J gene TRBJ2-3; possible D gene TRBD1, 6 bases. V gave up 1 base and J gave up 6 bases, with 11 bases separating them. Germline CDR1 SGHTA, CDR2 FQGTGA. CDR3 length equals 14 residues. For the CDR3, the DNA is TGTGCCAGCAGCTTAAACAGGGAAGGCGATACGCAGTATTTT. Protein: CASSLNREGDTQYF.

As concerns this clonotype: A read error may be the cause here, since a much bigger clone is one base away. This chain joins TRBV7-2 and TRBJ1-6, with D possibly being TRBD1 (5 bases). The germline V gene encodes CDR1 SGHTA and CDR2 FQGNSA. The CDR3 runs to 13 residues. CDR3 protein: CASSAGGNSPLYF. The CDR3, as DNA: TGTGCCAGCAGCGCGGGGGGAAATTCACCCCTCTACTTT.

This clonotype came up many times. The rearrangement links TRBV6-1 to TRBJ2-7, with TRBD1 identical over 7 bases. Losses at the gene ends were 4 bases for V and 1 base for J; bases not matched to a gene: 4. This CDR3 has 14 amino acids. From germline, CDR1 is MNHNS and CDR2 SASEGT. CDR3 region: CASSARQGSYEQYF. CDR3 coding DNA: TGTGCCAGCAGTGCACGACAGGGATCCTACGAGCAGTACTTC.

The sample holds a few counts of this clonotype. The chain has TRBV2 and TRBJ2-1; D call uncertain. V lost 5 bases and J lost 3, with 8 bases in between. The CDR3 covers 13 residues. From germline, CDR1 is SNHLY and CDR2 FYNNEI. The CDR3 DNA reads as TGTGCCAGCAGTAAGGCGAACTACAATGAGCAGTTCTTC. Translating it yields CASSKANYNEQFF. Filled out from reference TRBV2 and TRBJ2-1, the complete variable domain reads EPEVTQTPSHQVTQMGQEVILRCVPISNHLYFYWYRQILGQKVEFLVSFYNNEISEKSEIFDDQFSVERPDGSNFTLKIRSTKLEDSAMYFCASSKANYNEQFFGPGTRLTVL.

In this sample, this clonotype turned up many times. The chain has TRBV19 and TRBJ2-7, with a possible D match to TRBD1 (6 bases). V lost 6 bases, J lost 4 bases, and 22 bases lay in between. This CDR3 spans 16 amino acids. CDR1 and CDR2 (germline): LNHDA, SQIVND (reference sequence). CDR3: CASRKVGTSSGYEQYF. CDR3 sequence (DNA): TGTGCCAGTAGGAAAGTGGGGACATCTTCGGGATACGAGCAGTACTTC.

This clonotype was observed at least ten times. This CDR3 reads CASSQYGSEYEQYF. Here the CDR3 DNA reads TGTGCCAGCAGCCAATACGGGTCCGAGTACGAGCAGTACTTC. The rearrangement uses TRBV7-2 and TRBJ2-7; no clear D. This CDR3 is 14 amino acids long. V shed 5 bases and J shed 4 bases, with 15 bases lying between them. Germline assignment: CDR1 SGHTA and CDR2 FQGNSA.

Concerning this clonotype: Given a much more abundant clone one base away, this may be a read error. This CDR3 fails to terminate in the conserved phenylalanine or tryptophan, so it likely reflects a read error. The V call is TRBV6-6, the J call TRBJ2-1; TRBD1 might be the D (7 bases). Trimming took 7 bases from V and 5 from J, leaving 12 bases between them. The CDR3 has 13 amino acids. Germline values: CDR1 MNHNY, CDR2 SVGAGI (reference sequence). The CDR3 spells CASTDREDNEQFS. DNA for the CDR3: TGTGCCAGCACCGACAGGGAGGACAATGAGCAGTTCTCC.

The chain couples TRBV12-3 or TRBV12-4 to TRBJ1-5, with 11 bases fitting TRBD1. This CDR3 comprises 17 residues. The trim removed 5 bases at V and 0 bases at J, leaving 6 bases unmatched. This CDR3 reads CASSRTGGLYSNQPQHF. CDR3 sequence (DNA): TGTGCCAGCAGTCGGACAGGGGGCTTGTATAGCAATCAGCCCCAGCATTTT.

This clonotype has just a few counts. The chain combines TRBV4-2 with TRBJ2-1, with 11 bases aligning to TRBD2. The V gene end was trimmed by 0 bases and the J gene end by 10 bases; junction bases not matched to a gene: 8. The CDR3 extends over 16 amino acids. Germline-derived CDR1 and CDR2 are LGHNA and YNFKEQ. CDR3 loop: CASSQELAGAAYEQFF. The CDR3 nucleotides are TGTGCCAGCAGCCAAGAACTAGCGGGGGCTGCGTACGAGCAGTTCTTC.

This clonotype was observed many times. The chain has TRBV28 and TRBJ1-2; D unresolved. Germline CDR1 and CDR2: MDHEN and SYDVKM. CDR3 length: 15 residues. V lost 3 bases to trimming and J lost 2 bases, with 13 bases between them. The CDR3 nucleotides are TGTGCCAGCAGTTTGGGCTCGACGGGGAACTATGGCTACACCTTC. This codes for CASSLGSTGNYGYTF.